Listed below are T cell receptor beta chains from one sample, sequenced in a study of T cell responses to AZD1222 COVID-19 vaccine. TCRdb keeps only in-frame clones here, not all; method: immunoSEQ multiplex PCR. The sample lists some 120,000 clones, more than 70% occurring once. The sample here was peripheral blood, taken on day 0 of AZD1222 vaccination. These receptors came from an adult in good health. Each CDR3 is given with its conserved first and last residue. The D gene is left open where the match is weak. Not every row has a clone size; where given, it reads once, few, many or a size class.

D,V,size,J,DNA,CDR3
-,TRBV5-1,-,TRBJ1-1,TGCGCCAGCAGCTCAGATCGGAGCACTGAAGCTTTCTTT,CASSSDRSTEAFF
TRBD1,TRBV7-2,-,TRBJ1-5,TGTGCCAGCAGCTTAGTCGGGACAGTCGCTAGCAATCAGCCCCAGCATTTT,CASSLVGTVASNQPQHF
-,TRBV7-8,-,TRBJ2-7,TGTGCCAGCAGCTCACAGGGTACGGGAACCTACGAGCAGTACTTC,CASSSQGTGTYEQYF
TRBD1,TRBV6-6,-,TRBJ2-7,TGTGCCAGCTCTGGACCGGGACAGGGGGCGTACGAGCAGTACTTC,CASSGPGQGAYEQYF
-,TRBV29-1,-,TRBJ1-1,TGCAGCGTTCCCCTAGGCCCCGAAGCTTTCTTT,CSVPLGPEAFF
-,TRBV10-3,-,TRBJ2-7,TGTGCCATCAGTGAGTCGCTACTATACGAGCAGTACTTC,CAISESLLYEQYF
-,TRBV11-2,-,TRBJ1-6,TGTGCCAGCAGCTTGTTGTACAGTAATTCACCCCTCCACTTT,CASSLLYSNSPLHF
-,TRBV6-5,few,TRBJ1-3,TGTGCCAGCAGTTACGGGGGGGGCTCTGGAAACACCATATATTTT,CASSYGGGSGNTIYF
-,TRBV5-1,-,TRBJ2-5,TGCGCCAGCAGCTTGTACTCGTCCCAAGAGACCCAGTACTTC,CASSLYSSQETQYF
-,TRBV19,-,TRBJ1-5,TGTGCCAGTAGTATAGATCTAGACCAGCCCCAGCATTTT,CASSIDLDQPQHF
-,TRBV4-1,-,TRBJ2-7,TGCGCCAGCAGCCTGGAGGGCCAGACCTACGAGCAGTACTTC,CASSLEGQTYEQYF
TRBD1,TRBV6-2/TRBV6-3,-,TRBJ2-7,TGTGCCAGCAGTTCAAGGCAGGGACAGGGACTCTACGAGCAGTACTTC,CASSSRQGQGLYEQYF
-,TRBV6-5,-,TRBJ2-1,TGTGCCACCAAACGGGGGACGGCCTACAATGAGCAGTTCTTC,CATKRGTAYNEQFF
-,TRBV5-5,-,TRBJ1-1,TGTGCCAGCAGTTCCCCGGGACAGAACACTGAAGCTTTCTTT,CASSSPGQNTEAFF
TRBD1,TRBV5-1,-,TRBJ1-4,TGCGCCAGCAGCCGGACAGGGGGCGCGGAATCTAATGAAAAACTGTTTTTT,CASSRTGGAESNEKLFF
TRBD1,TRBV7-3,once,TRBJ1-1,TGTGCCAGCAGCCTGGGACAGGAGAACGAAGCTTTCTTT,CASSLGQENEAFF
-,TRBV4-3,-,TRBJ2-3,TGCGCCAGCAGCCCAGGGACCCTAAGCACAGATACGCAGTATTTT,CASSPGTLSTDTQYF
TRBD1,TRBV14,-,TRBJ2-7,TGTGCCAGCAGCGGCCCGGACAGGGCGTTGTACGAGCAGTACTTC,CASSGPDRALYEQYF
-,TRBV6-1,-,TRBJ1-2,TGTGCCAGCAGTGAACGGACAGCTTGGGGCTACACCTTC,CASSERTAWGYTF
-,TRBV7-2,-,TRBJ1-4,TGTGCCAGCAGCCCTAGTCCCGGAAAACTGTTTTTT,CASSPSPGKLFF
-,TRBV2,-,TRBJ2-7,TGTGCCAGCTATCTGGGGACGGAGCAGTACTTC,CASYLGTEQYF
TRBD1,TRBV29-1,-,TRBJ1-3,TGCAGCGTGAGAACCGGGACAGCCTCTGGAAACACCATATATTTT,CSVRTGTASGNTIYF
-,TRBV7-2,-,TRBJ1-3,TGTGCCAGCAGCTTAGAGCGGGGGCTCGGAAACACCATATATTTT,CASSLERGLGNTIYF
TRBD2,TRBV9,once,TRBJ2-3,TGTGCCAGCAGCGTAGCCCTAGCGGGTTACGAACCAGATACGCAGTATTTT,CASSVALAGYEPDTQYF
-,TRBV27,once,TRBJ2-1,TGTGCCAGCAAGGACTCGGCGAAGGGTGAGCAGTTCTTC,CASKDSAKGEQFF
-,TRBV5-4,-,TRBJ2-7,TGTGCCAGCAGCTTGGGGGGACTTTTATACGAGCAGTACTTC,CASSLGGLLYEQYF
-,TRBV5-1,-,TRBJ2-1,TGCGCCAGCAGCTCTCCCACATTACTCCAGGGTAATGAGCAGTTCTTC,CASSSPTLLQGNEQFF
-,TRBV5-1,once,TRBJ1-1,TGCGCCAGCGGAGGGGTTAACACTGAAGCTTTCTTT,CASGGVNTEAFF
TRBD1,TRBV19,-,TRBJ1-2,TGTGCCAGTAGTAGGCAGGGGGCAGGGTCCGGCCAGATCACCGGCTACACCTTC,CASSRQGAGSGQITGYTF
TRBD2,TRBV27,-,TRBJ2-7,TGTGCCAGCAGTTATTTAGGGACTAGAGCCTACGAGCAGTACTTC,CASSYLGTRAYEQYF
TRBD1,TRBV6-6,-,TRBJ1-2,TGTGCCAGCAGTTACGCCGGGACAGGCTCCTATGGCTACACCTTC,CASSYAGTGSYGYTF
-,TRBV7-2,-,TRBJ2-3,TGTGCCAGCAGCTTAATGATAGATACGCAGTATTTT,CASSLMIDTQYF
-,TRBV6-6,-,TRBJ2-7,TGTGCCAGCAGTTACTCGAAGGTCCAGGGCGAGCAGTACTTC,CASSYSKVQGEQYF
-,TRBV7-6,-,TRBJ2-7,TGTGCCAGCAGCCCCTCCGGGGGGACAGCTTCCTACGAGCAGTACTTC,CASSPSGGTASYEQYF
-,TRBV9,-,TRBJ2-7,TGTGCCAGCAGCGTAGTACAGGAACAAGGCGAGCAGTACTTC,CASSVVQEQGEQYF
TRBD2,TRBV6-5,-,TRBJ2-7,TGTGCCAGCAGTTTACACCGGGGGGGCCTTTTGAACGAGCAGTACTTC,CASSLHRGGLLNEQYF
TRBD1,TRBV28,-,TRBJ1-1,TGTGCCAGCAGTTCGGGACAGGGTAACACTGAAGCTTTCTTT,CASSSGQGNTEAFF